Described below is a single T cell receptor beta chain sequence and its context. Which antigen it targets is not known. Base qualities were left out, and no much larger clone turns up one base away. TCRbeta CDR3 regions were amplified from genomic DNA using the immunoSEQ Assay, a bias-controlled multiplex PCR. In the original analysis: The number of nucleated cells in each sample was estimated from the amplification of reference gene primers within the assay. To quantify the absolute abundance of each unique TCRbeta CDR3 rearrangement, sequence reads were collapsed and filtered. For each sample, productive Simpson clonality was calculated by taking the square root of Simpson's diversity index across productive rearrangements. In TCRdb, the immuneACCESS table is reduced to in-frame sequences with V and J assigned. These tables do not hold every clone; where another copy was compared, an unresolved V gene accounts for under half, and the others remain unexplained. V and J calls plus clone size are reproduced from that table; the DNA served to infer D and trimming. The sample table contains hundreds of thousands of clones; only one count was recorded for 90% of them. The top ten clones comprise around 0.97% of the sample.

The CDR3 measures 15 amino acids from cysteine to phenylalanine. This entry keeps only the CDR3 DNA: 45 bases, framed from base 1. CDR1 and CDR2 (LGHDT, YNNKEL) derive from the germline V gene (reference sequence). V loses 4 bases of germline sequence and J loses 5 bases, and the interval between the two ends is 17 bases. One collaborating source in Seattle enrolled patients during active infection and followed them longitudinally through the course of disease. Whole blood was collected in K2EDTA tubes by collaborating institutions according to the institutions' own protocols. Collaborator samples were shipped for TCRbeta analysis as frozen whole blood, isolated PBMCs, or DNA extracted from either sample type. The entry originates in a study of blood T cell repertoires in COVID-19 (dated by TCRdb to about 2020). Regarding the research as a whole: Samples from collaborators originated in the United States, Italy and Spain and spanned both the acute and convalescent phases of COVID-19. The prospective study material was composed of cDNA or gDNA derived from T cells, B-cell-depleted T cells, or PBMCs. Deeply sampled blood TCRbeta repertoires from subjects exposed to, actively infected with, or recovered from COVID-19 were included in the dataset. The repertoires were released in a freely available public database intended as a resource for research on the immune response to SARS-CoV-2. The samples were drawn from two sources: the first 160 participants of the ongoing ImmuneRACE study, and 1,200 or so subjects contributed by 6 global collaborators. Sample metadata almost always included a de-identified subject ID, COVID-19 status, age in years and sex. Where available, HLA class I and class II types were obtained from metadata supplied by the sample provider rather than from assay-based typing. The study at large found these results: The amount of clinical and demographic metadata varied by source and participant and was provided uncurated.

Material for sequencing was peripheral blood. The clonotype was recovered from a middle-aged woman with COVID-19, enrolled during active disease. Here the chain combines TRBV3-1 (or the pseudogene TRBV3-2) and TRBJ1-2, with TRBD1 perhaps the D gene, on 5 matching bases. CDR3 sequence: CASSPTPTGVYGYTF. The nucleotide sequence reads as follows: TGTGCCAGCAGCCCAACCCCTACAGGCGTGTATGGCTACACCTTC.